One sample yielded the 6 T cell receptor beta chains listed below, sequenced in a study of monozygotic twins with cystic fibrosis. TCRdb keeps only in-frame clones here, not all; method: immunoSEQ multiplex PCR. The data hold about 15,000 clones, with nearly 99% observed a single time. Sequencing was carried out using blood. Receptors originate from a girl aged 2-10 years with cystic fibrosis.

This clone occurred once. J is TRBJ2-1 and V is TRBV27; 7 bases align to TRBD2. The J segment lost 3 bases and the V segment lost 6 bases, leaving 14 bases of the junction unmatched. Germline V gene lookup returns CDR1 MNHEY and CDR2 SMNVEV (reference sequence). This CDR3 comprises 17 residues. This CDR3 reads CASRHSPAGVGYNEQFF. For the CDR3, the DNA is TGTGCCAGCAGGCATTCCCCGGCGGGAGTGGGCTACAATGAGCAGTTCTTC.

V usage is TRBV2 and J usage is TRBJ1-1, with 8 bases aligning to TRBD1. There are 14 residues in the CDR3. The J segment lost 4 bases and the V segment lost 5 bases, leaving 6 bases of the junction unmatched. Germline lookup yields CDR1 SNHLY and CDR2 FYNNEI. This CDR3 is CASSITGGSTEAFF. The CDR3 DNA reads as TGTGCCAGCAGTATCACAGGGGGAAGCACTGAAGCTTTCTTT.

The gene calls are TRBV4-3 and TRBJ1-1; D gene ambiguous. Germline assignment: CDR1 LGHNA and CDR2 YSLEER. The CDR3 sequence is 13 residues long. Between the trimmed V and J ends, which lost 1 base and 7 bases, there was a span of 10 bases. The CDR3 sequence: CASSQVEGGEAFF. CDR3 bases: TGCGCCAGCAGCCAAGTGGAGGGCGGTGAAGCTTTCTTT.

This clone was seen only once. V gene TRBV6-5 combines with J gene TRBJ1-2; the D is unclear. The CDR3 loop spans 16 amino acids. Trimming stripped 0 bases from V and 4 bases from J, with 15 bases between. Germline CDR1 MNHEY, CDR2 SVGAGI. CDR3 sequence reads: CASSYSRITAGYGYTF. Written as DNA, the CDR3 is TGTGCCAGCAGTTACTCTAGGATAACGGCGGGCTATGGCTACACCTTC.

This chain joins TRBV19 and TRBJ2-5; 14 bases agree with TRBD2. This CDR3 spans 15 amino acids. Germline CDR1 LNHDA, CDR2 SQIVND (reference sequence). The J segment lost 3 bases and the V segment lost 7 bases, leaving 4 bases of the junction unmatched. As DNA, the CDR3 is TGTGCCAGTACCAAGGGACTAGCGGGAGAAGAGACCCAGTACTTC. It encodes CASTKGLAGEETQYF.

V and J are TRBV7-2 and TRBJ2-1; no clear D. Germline loops: CDR1 SGHTA, CDR2 FQGNSA. The CDR3 contains 15 residues. The V end was cut by 4 bases, the J end by 3 bases, with 13 bases between. The CDR3 DNA reads TGTGCCAGCAGCTCATACAGCTCAAACTACAATGAGCAGTTCTTC. This encodes CASSSYSSNYNEQFF.